Given below is one TCR beta chain in context. Its matching antigen is unknown. The length of the CDR3 is 14 residues. The V gene's germline CDR1 is SEHNR and CDR2 FQNEAQ (reference sequence). The V and J ends lost 4 bases and 0 bases respectively, with 9 bases between them. Central memory, naive, regulatory and stem cell-like memory CD4+ cells were sorted by CD45RO/CCR7/CD25/CD127/CD95/CD27. The isolated RNA, all of it, was reverse transcribed, so expressed TCRB transcripts were what got sequenced. The assay was immunoSEQ multiplex PCR, and TCRdb's table has in-frame clones only and misses some. The sample lists around 300,000 clones, roughly 8% occurring once. This entry belongs to a study of beta chain features in type 1 diabetes. Notes on the study in general: In type 1 diabetes patients, VDJ junctions had fewer insertions; deletions at these junctions were more frequent. For patients, the naive, central memory and Treg TCRB repertoires appeared more alike than for healthy donors.

Sequencing was performed on central memory CD4+ T cells from blood. This rearrangement joins TRBV7-9 to TRBJ1-1, with a weak D call TRBD1 (5 bases). The sequence derives from a young woman in good health. The CDR3 is CASSSGHMNTEAFF. CDR3 nucleotide sequence: TGTGCCAGCAGCTCAGGACATATGAACACTGAAGCTTTCTTT.